Below, 27 T cell receptor beta chains from the same sample are listed, as sequenced in a study of control samples from healthy donors and cancer patients (dated by TCRdb to the early 2020s). The library was generated by the immunoSEQ multiplex PCR assay. In its TCRdb copy, this immuneACCESS table keeps in-frame sequences only and misses some clones. Where compared with another copy, unresolved V genes explain less than half of these, and the others have no known cause. In all, the sample holds 120,000 or so clones, and over 85% of those were seen once. The ten largest clones add up to 3.6% of the sample. The sequenced sample was blood. Every receptor here comes from a man between 25 and 39 years old in good health.

The chain has TRBV29-1 and TRBJ2-7, with 7 bases aligning to TRBD1. The CDR3 length is 16 residues. CDR1 and CDR2 (germline): SQVTM, ANQGSEA. The ends lost 4 bases at V and 9 bases at J; junction bases unmatched: 21. In nucleotides, the CDR3 is TGCAGCGTTGTAGTCGGAGGTTTAGGGACAGTTACCGCGCAGTACTTC. Its protein is CSVVVGGLGTVTAQYF.

This clone has a single count. The chain combines TRBV7-8 with TRBJ2-5, with D tentatively TRBD1 or TRBD2 (6 bases each). V gave up 5 bases and J gave up 4 bases, with 14 bases separating them. The length of the CDR3 is 14 residues. Per the germline V gene, CDR1 is SGHVS and CDR2 is FQNEAQ. CDR3 in amino acids: CASSPRGGGETQYF. CDR3 DNA sequence: TGTGCCAGCAGCCCAAGAGGAGGGGGAGAGACCCAGTACTTC.

The chain has TRBV5-4 and TRBJ2-5; TRBD2 agrees at 10 bases. The trim removed 4 bases at V and 4 bases at J, leaving 7 bases unmatched. Germline V gene lookup returns CDR1 SGHNT and CDR2 YYREEE (reference sequence). The CDR3 is made up of 15 amino acids. The DNA of the CDR3 is TGTGCCAGCAGCATCCCTAGCGGGGGAGGAGAGACCCAGTACTTC. This codes for CASSIPSGGGETQYF.

The V and J genes are TRBV28 and TRBJ1-3; tentative D call: TRBD1 (5 bases). Per the germline V gene, CDR1 is MDHEN and CDR2 is SYDVKM. V lost 5 bases and J 1 base, leaving 12 bases between the germline ends. The CDR3 is 15 amino acids. The CDR3 DNA reads as TGTGCCAGCAGTGTCGGGACTGCGTCTGGAAACACCATATATTTT. It yields the protein CASSVGTASGNTIYF.

This clone was picked up a small number of times. This chain connects TRBV5-4 to TRBJ2-7, with 7 bases lining up with TRBD1. The CDR3 consists of 14 residues. Germline-derived CDR1 and CDR2 are SGHNT and YYREEE (reference sequence). Unmatched junction bases numbered 7, after V lost 2 bases and J lost 5 bases. CDR3 sequence reads: CASSFGQGVNEQYF. CDR3 sequence (DNA): TGTGCCAGCAGCTTCGGGCAGGGGGTGAACGAGCAGTACTTC.

This clone was seen once. The chain recombines TRBV27 with TRBJ1-3, with D possibly TRBD1 on 6 matching bases. V lost 8 bases to trimming and J lost 0 bases, with 14 bases between them. The CDR3 runs to 15 residues. The germline V gene has CDR1 MNHEY and CDR2 SMNVEV (reference sequence). This chain's CDR3 is CASSWGAGSGNTIYF. DNA of the CDR3: TGTGCCAGCTCCTGGGGGGCGGGCTCTGGAAACACCATATATTTT.

The chain has TRBV4-3 and TRBJ1-1; the D is unclear. The CDR3 extends over 14 amino acids. CDR1 is LGHNA, CDR2 YSLEER, per germline. Deletions cut 1 base from V and 11 bases from J, with 17 bases between. Here the CDR3 reads CASSQGRRTFVAFF. The CDR3 nucleotides are TGCGCCAGCAGCCAAGGTCGACGAACTTTCGTGGCTTTCTTT.

The chain links TRBV19 to TRBJ1-4; D gene unclear. V dropped 3 bases and J dropped 6 bases, with 8 bases sitting between them. Germline CDR1 reads LNHDA; CDR2 reads SQIVND (reference sequence). CDR3 length: 13 residues. The CDR3 DNA is TGTGCCAGTAGTATTATAGCAGATGAAAAACTGTTTTTT. Protein: CASSIIADEKLFF.

V usage is TRBV4-2 and J usage is TRBJ1-4; possibly TRBD1 for D (5 bases). Trimming shortened V by 1 base and J by 0 bases, and 9 bases separated the two germline ends. The CDR3 spans 16 residues. Germline assignment: CDR1 LGHNA and CDR2 YNFKEQ. In nucleotides, the CDR3 is TGTGCCAGCAGCCAAGTGACAGTTGCAACTAATGAAAAACTGTTTTTT. As protein: CASSQVTVATNEKLFF.

The chain is built from TRBV2 and TRBJ1-2, with a weak D call TRBD1 (5 bases). V lost 6 bases and J lost 3, with 23 bases in between. This CDR3 has 17 amino acids. CDR1 SNHLY and CDR2 FYNNEI come from the germline V gene. CDR3 sequence: CASRLVRALPEDYGYTF. The CDR3, as DNA: TGTGCCAGCAGGCTCGTCAGGGCCCTCCCGGAGGACTATGGCTACACCTTC. Supplemented by reference TRBV2 and TRBJ1-2, the full variable domain reads EPEVTQTPSHQVTQMGQEVILRCVPISNHLYFYWYRQILGQKVEFLVSFYNNEISEKSEIFDDQFSVERPDGSNFTLKIRSTKLEDSAMYFCASRLVRALPEDYGYTFGSGTRLTVV.

The chain combines TRBV4-3 with TRBJ1-1, with D uncertain. This CDR3 spans 16 amino acids. The V gene lost 2 bases and the J gene lost 2 bases, with 15 bases spanning the gap. Germline CDR1 LGHNA, CDR2 YSLEER. The CDR3: CASSQLRPGGNTEAFF. CDR3 nucleotides: TGCGCCAGCAGCCAATTAAGGCCAGGCGGAAACACTGAAGCTTTCTTT.

The chain links TRBV14 to TRBJ2-5; TRBD1 agrees at 7 bases. V shed 0 bases and J 8 bases; nucleotides not matched to a gene: 9. The CDR3 is 15 amino acids. Germline assignment: CDR1 SGHDN and CDR2 FVKESK. For the CDR3, the DNA is TGTGCCAGCAGCCAAGACGCGACAGGGTTCCGAACCCAGTACTTC. It translates to CASSQDATGFRTQYF. Together with reference TRBV14 and TRBJ2-5, the CDR3 gives the full variable domain: EAGVTQFPSHSVIEKGQTVTLRCDPISGHDNLYWYRRVMGKEIKFLLHFVKESKQDESGMPNNRFLAERTGGTYSTLKVQPAELEDSGVYFCASSQDATGFRTQYFGPGTRLLVL.

This sequence joins TRBV18 and TRBJ2-6; D unresolved. Trimming pared 0 bases from V and 4 bases from J, leaving 4 bases between. CDR1 is KGHSH and CDR2 is LQKENI in the germline V gene. The CDR3 runs 14 residues. The CDR3 protein is CASSPPGGANVLTF. CDR3 nucleotides: TGTGCCAGCTCACCACCGGGCGGGGCCAACGTCCTGACTTTC. Variable domain in full (rest from reference TRBV18 and TRBJ2-6): NAGVMQNPRHLVRRRGQEARLRCSPMKGHSHVYWYRQLPEEGLKFMVYLQKENIIDESGMPKERFSAEFPKEGPSILRIQQVVRGDSAAYFCASSPPGGANVLTFGAGSRLTVL.

The chain carries TRBV6-5 and TRBJ1-6; D not resolved. V dropped 5 bases and J dropped 2 bases, with 10 bases sitting between them. Germline assignment: CDR1 MNHEY and CDR2 SVGAGI. The CDR3 runs to 15 residues. The CDR3, as DNA: TGTGCCAGCAGTCTAGGGATCCCCTATAATTCACCCCTCCACTTT. It yields the protein CASSLGIPYNSPLHF.

This rearrangement joins TRBV18 to TRBJ2-3, with 11 bases that match TRBD2. The trim removed 3 bases at V and 9 bases at J, leaving 14 bases unmatched. This CDR3 contains 17 residues. Germline CDR1 and CDR2: KGHSH and LQKENI. CDR3 amino acids: CASSPPRVAGGPETQYF. The CDR3 nucleotides read TGTGCCAGCTCACCGCCCCGGGTAGCGGGGGGGCCGGAGACGCAGTATTTT.

This chain connects TRBV19 to TRBJ1-2; the D gene is possibly TRBD1 (5 bases). Between the trimmed V and J ends, which lost 6 bases and 4 bases, there was a span of 12 bases. CDR1 is LNHDA and CDR2 is SQIVND in the germline V gene (reference sequence). The length of the CDR3 is 13 residues. The chain's CDR3 is CASSNYRLYGYTF. CDR3 nucleotide sequence: TGTGCCAGTAGCAACTACAGGCTCTATGGCTACACCTTC.

CDR3 amino acids: CASSCRRTSFQETQYF. The CDR3 nucleotides are TGTGCCAGCAGTTGCAGGCGCACTAGCTTCCAAGAGACCCAGTACTTC. The chain is built from TRBV6-5 and TRBJ2-5; perhaps TRBD2 as D (6 bases). V lost 4 bases and J lost 1, with 16 bases in between. Per the germline V gene, CDR1 is MNHEY and CDR2 is SVGAGI. This CDR3 spans 16 amino acids.

The chain is built from TRBV7-3 and TRBJ2-5; a weak D match, TRBD2 (6 bases). Germline V gene sequence: CDR1 SGHTA, CDR2 FQGTGA. This CDR3 region has 15 residues. Between the trimmed V and J ends, which lost 5 bases and 5 bases, there was a span of 18 bases. The CDR3 coding sequence is TGTGCCAGCAGCGTAGGCTCCAGGGCGGGGGAGACCCAGTACTTC. Its protein product is CASSVGSRAGETQYF.

The chain couples TRBV6-1 to TRBJ1-1; D unclear. CDR3 length equals 13 residues. Per germline, CDR1 MNHNS and CDR2 SASEGT. The V gene lost 2 bases and the J gene lost 1 base, with 5 bases spanning the gap. The CDR3 sequence is CASSEMGNTEAFF. The DNA of the CDR3 is TGTGCCAGCAGTGAAATGGGGAACACTGAAGCTTTCTTT.

The chain recombines TRBV11-2 with TRBJ2-1; 8 nucleotides agree with TRBD2. V dropped 1 base and J dropped 8; count of bases not matched to a gene: 16. The CDR3 has 18 residues. Germline V CDR1 and CDR2: SGHAT, FQNNGV. As DNA, the CDR3 is TGTGCCAGCAGCTTAGCGGTCTCCGGGACTAGGTTAGGATATGAGCAGTTCTTC. Residues: CASSLAVSGTRLGYEQFF.

The chain links TRBV4-1 to TRBJ2-5; possibly TRBD1 for D (5 bases). The CDR3 has 15 amino acids. Trimming took off 5 bases at V and 4 bases at J, with 17 bases between the two ends. Per the germline V gene, CDR1 is MGHRA and CDR2 is YSYEKL. The CDR3, as DNA: TGCGCCAGCAGCATCAGGGATAAGAGTCGAGAGACCCAGTACTTC. Encoded protein: CASSIRDKSRETQYF.

The chain joins TRBV2 to TRBJ2-1, with D unresolved. The CDR3 spans 13 residues. Germline V gene sequence: CDR1 SNHLY, CDR2 FYNNEI. The ends were cut back, 6 bases at V and 0 bases at J, with 6 bases in the middle. The CDR3 nucleotides are TGTGCCAGCAGCGACTCCTCCTACAATGAGCAGTTCTTC. Amino acids: CASSDSSYNEQFF.

V usage is TRBV4-3 and J usage is TRBJ1-2; D ambiguous. Per the germline V gene, CDR1 is LGHNA and CDR2 is YSLEER. Trimming shortened V by 0 bases and J by 4 bases, and 6 bases separated the two germline ends. There are 13 residues in the CDR3. CDR3 bases: TGCGCCAGCAGCCAAGATTCAACCTATGGCTACACCTTC. Translating it yields CASSQDSTYGYTF.

The sample holds one count of this clone. The chain recombines TRBV5-1 with TRBJ2-1; TRBD2 agrees at 12 bases. V shed 4 bases and J 0 bases; nucleotides not matched to a gene: 5. The germline gives CDR1 SGHRS, CDR2 YFSETQ. The CDR3 is made up of 17 amino acids. CDR3 protein: CASSLVLAGGSYNEQFF. CDR3 DNA sequence: TGCGCCAGCAGCCTCGTACTAGCGGGGGGCTCCTACAATGAGCAGTTCTTC.

This chain connects TRBV19 to TRBJ1-1; D may be TRBD1 (5 bases). The V end was cut by 5 bases, the J end by 5 bases, with 9 bases between. CDR1 LNHDA and CDR2 SQIVND come from the germline V gene (reference sequence). The CDR3 length is 12 residues. The CDR3 nucleotides are TGTGCCAGTAGTTCGGGGGAAACTGAAGCTTTCTTT. This codes for CASSSGETEAFF.

CDR3 amino acids: CASSMGGFGTDTQYF. The CDR3 nucleotides read TGTGCCAGTAGTATGGGGGGGTTCGGAACAGATACGCAGTATTTT. The gene calls are TRBV19 and TRBJ2-3; 7 positions match TRBD2. Germline V gives CDR1 LNHDA, CDR2 SQIVND (reference sequence). This CDR3 contains 15 residues. The V segment lost 3 bases and the J segment 3 bases; nucleotides outside the gene matches: 6.

In this sample, this clone turned up a few times. The genes are TRBV25-1 and TRBJ1-4; no clear D gene. Germline V gene lookup returns CDR1 MGHDK and CDR2 SYGVNS. This CDR3 contains 14 residues. Trimming left V 3 bases short and J 8 bases short, with 13 bases between. The CDR3 reads CASSDVAGNEKLFF. CDR3 DNA sequence: TGTGCCAGCAGTGACGTGGCCGGTAACGAAAAACTGTTTTTT.